This T cell receptor (beta chain) is from a study of cytomegalovirus exposure and HLA in healthy donors. Study at large: In terms of ancestry, the Caucasian-associated cluster contained roughly 81% of the approximately 400 genotyped donors. Broader study findings: Association with HLA alleles at 0.05 false discovery rate was found for around 17,000 TCR beta sequences in a later analysis. Among TCR sequences, most were rare, though some public TCRs appeared in many donors. The study designated fewer than 200 TCR beta chains cytomegalovirus-associated.

Only a few counts were recorded for this clone. The antigen remains undetermined. Looked up from germline, CDR1 is SGHRS and CDR2 is YFSETQ. The CDR3 runs 15 residues. With 0 bases clipped from V and 9 bases from J, the junction kept 6 bases outside the gene matches. Amplification used 60 Vbeta primers and 13 Jbeta primers. The table came from immunoSEQ multiplex PCR; TCRdb's copy has only in-frame clones and leaves some out. The sample holds about 140,000 clones, roughly 80% seen once. The sequence was obtained from a woman under 40 in good health and CMV-seronegative. Sequenced input: PBMCs. The chain couples TRBV5-1 to TRBJ2-1; the match to TRBD2 covers 10 bases. CDR3 bases: TGCGCCAGCAGCTTGGAGGCTAGCGGGAGTATTGAGCAGTTCTTC. Translation gives CASSLEASGSIEQFF.